Below, 5 T cell receptor beta chains from the same sample are listed, as sequenced in a study of T-cell memory formation after mild COVID-19. TCRdb redid the calling of the 5' RACE reads with MiXCR, one entry per CDR3 protein. Counted here are 100,000 to 120,000 distinct CDR3 sequences, about a fifth occurring once; the ten biggest clones make up 41%. Sequencing was carried out using PBMCs or a T cell subset sorted from them (not recorded which). These receptors came from a man aged 18-30 years who had mild COVID-19 (a few samples of this study predate the infection). Cell type and time point are not known.

The J gene is TRBJ2-1, the V gene TRBV12-3 or TRBV12-4; 9 positions match TRBD1. CDR3 length equals 14 residues. Germline trimming cut 2 bases from V and 6 bases from J; bases unmatched to any gene: 2. CDR3 coding DNA: TGTGCCAGCAGTTTATCGGACAGGGGCAATGAGCAGTTCTTC. Its translation: CASSLSDRGNEQFF.

This chain joins TRBV4-3 and TRBJ2-1, with 14 bases matching TRBD2. This CDR3 has 16 amino acids. Germline assignment: CDR1 LGHNA and CDR2 YSLEER. The junction had 4 bases not matched to a gene; V was cut back by 3 bases and J by 6 bases. CDR3: CASSHLGLAGGNEQFF. CDR3 bases: TGCGCCAGCAGCCACCTCGGACTAGCGGGGGGCAATGAGCAGTTCTTC.

The rearrangement joins TRBV27 to TRBJ2-2; D ambiguous. Trimming stripped 4 bases from V and 4 bases from J, with 7 bases between. CDR1 and CDR2 from the germline V gene are MNHEY and SMNVEV (reference sequence). CDR3 length equals 13 residues. CDR3: CASSWGSTGELFF. In DNA form, the CDR3 reads TGTGCCAGCAGTTGGGGTAGCACCGGGGAGCTGTTTTTT.

CDR3 sequence (DNA): TGTGCCAGCAAAGAACAGCAAAGATACAATGAGCAGTTCTTC. Protein product: CASKEQQRYNEQFF. The V gene is TRBV6-4, the J gene TRBJ2-1, with D hard to call. Germline-derived CDR1 and CDR2 are MRHNA and SNTAGT. The V end was cut by 7 bases, the J end by 4 bases, with 14 bases between. CDR3 length: 14 residues.

The chain links TRBV12-3 or TRBV12-4 to TRBJ2-3, with D possibly being TRBD1 (5 bases). With 6 bases removed from V and 8 bases from J, the gap between germline ends came to 18 bases. The CDR3 is 14 residues long. CDR3 bases: TGTGCCAGCAGGCAGGACCGTCATAGGGGTACGCAGTATTTT. It encodes CASRQDRHRGTQYF.